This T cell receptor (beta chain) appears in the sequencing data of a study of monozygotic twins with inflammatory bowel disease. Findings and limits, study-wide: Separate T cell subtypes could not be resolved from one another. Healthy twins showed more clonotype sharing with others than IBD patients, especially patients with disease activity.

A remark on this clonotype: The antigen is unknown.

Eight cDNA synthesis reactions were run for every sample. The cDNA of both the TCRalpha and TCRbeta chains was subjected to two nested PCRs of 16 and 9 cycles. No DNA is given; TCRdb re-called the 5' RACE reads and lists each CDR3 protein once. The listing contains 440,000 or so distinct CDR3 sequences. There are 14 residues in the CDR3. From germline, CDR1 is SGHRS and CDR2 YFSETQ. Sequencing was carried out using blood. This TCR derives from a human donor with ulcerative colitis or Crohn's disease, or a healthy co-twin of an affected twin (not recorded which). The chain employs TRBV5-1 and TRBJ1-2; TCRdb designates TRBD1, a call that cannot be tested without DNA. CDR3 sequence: CASSTGQDGYGYTF.